The T cell receptor (beta chain) described here comes from a study of blood T cell repertoires in COVID-19. Study overall: Acute-phase and convalescent COVID-19 samples originated in the United States, Italy and Spain. Sources were T cells, B-cell-depleted T cells, or PBMCs; the material itself was cDNA or gDNA.

In germline, CDR1 is SGHRS, CDR2 YFSETQ. The V end was cut by 0 bases, the J end by 5 bases, with 12 bases between. This CDR3 spans 14 amino acids. Original analysis: Amplified reference gene primers provided the basis for estimating nucleated cell counts. Assay: immunoSEQ multiplex PCR; the TCRdb copy retains only in-frame clones and omits some. The DNA was the basis for D and trimming; V, J and clone size are from that table. The table has 130,000 to 150,000 clones, approximately 84% seen once. The chain recombines TRBV5-1 with TRBJ2-7, with D tentatively TRBD1 (5 bases). Sequenced: peripheral blood. The sequence came from a human donor with acute or convalescent COVID-19. The donor label of this sample is uncertain. The DNA of the CDR3 is TGCGCCAGCAGCTTGGTTGCAGGGATCGACGAGCAGTACTTC. This sequence encodes CASSLVAGIDEQYF.